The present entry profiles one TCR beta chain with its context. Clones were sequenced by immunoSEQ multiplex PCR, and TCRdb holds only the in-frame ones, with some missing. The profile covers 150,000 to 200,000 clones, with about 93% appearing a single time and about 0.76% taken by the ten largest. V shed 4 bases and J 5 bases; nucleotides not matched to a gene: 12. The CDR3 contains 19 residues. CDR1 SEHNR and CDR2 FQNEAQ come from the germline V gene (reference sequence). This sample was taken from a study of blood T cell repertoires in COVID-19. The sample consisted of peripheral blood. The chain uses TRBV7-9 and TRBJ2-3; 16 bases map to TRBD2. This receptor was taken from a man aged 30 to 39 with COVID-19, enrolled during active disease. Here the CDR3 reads CASSSSPGLAGGVVDTQYF. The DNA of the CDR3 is TGTGCCAGCAGCTCAAGCCCGGGACTAGCGGGGGGGGTCGTAGATACGCAGTATTTT.